This T cell receptor beta chain was profiled in a study of monozygotic twins with inflammatory bowel disease. TCRdb reprocessed the 5' RACE reads and stores each CDR3 protein as one record, lacking DNA. This table lists more than 85,000 distinct CDR3 sequences. This CDR3 has 15 residues. From germline, CDR1 is MNHEY and CDR2 SVGEGT. Sample: blood. This clonotype originated in a human donor with ulcerative colitis or Crohn's disease, or a healthy co-twin of an affected twin (not recorded which). The genes are TRBV6-2 or TRBV6-3 and TRBJ2-7; TCRdb gives TRBD1 as the D gene, but with no DNA this cannot be confirmed. The CDR3 protein is CASIDRPGDSYEQYF.